This T cell receptor beta chain was obtained from a study of PD-1 blockade in classical Hodgkin lymphoma. The overall study: Treatment was intravenous nivolumab, 3 mg/kg every 2 weeks, until progression.

Time point of the sample: cycle 4 day 1 (C4D1), after more than 5 weeks of nivolumab. Each patient experienced a relapse that followed autologous stem cell transplantation, and brentuximab vedotin exposure varied. Magnetic negative selection was used to purify CD4+ T cells from thawed PBMCs. Profiled with immunoSEQ multiplex PCR; TCRdb holds only in-frame clones, not every one. The sample yields 25,000 to 35,000 clones, 65% to 85% seen once. This CDR3 comprises 16 residues. Germline CDR1 SEHNR, CDR2 FQNEAQ (reference sequence). V lost 6 bases, J lost 4 bases, and 11 bases stayed unmatched. The source material was CD4+ T cells from blood, sampled before the fourth cycle of nivolumab. The receptor's source is a human donor with classical Hodgkin lymphoma. The gene calls are TRBV7-9 and TRBJ2-5; 10 bases are a match to TRBD1. CDR3 in DNA: TGTGCCAGCAGTAGCTCCGGGACAGGGGTGGGAGAGACCCAGTACTTC. It is translated as CASSSSGTGVGETQYF.